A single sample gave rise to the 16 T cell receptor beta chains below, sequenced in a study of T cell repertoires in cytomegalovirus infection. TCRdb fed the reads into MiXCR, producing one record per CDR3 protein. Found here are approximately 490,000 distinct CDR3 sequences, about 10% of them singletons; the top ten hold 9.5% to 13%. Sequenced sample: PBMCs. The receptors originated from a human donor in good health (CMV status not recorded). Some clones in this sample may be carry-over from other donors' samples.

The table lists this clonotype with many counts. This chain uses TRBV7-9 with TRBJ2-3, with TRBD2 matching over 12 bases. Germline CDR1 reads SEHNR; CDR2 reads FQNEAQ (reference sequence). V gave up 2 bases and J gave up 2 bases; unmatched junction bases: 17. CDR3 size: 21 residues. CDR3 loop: CASSLSTPGLAGRLSTDTQYF. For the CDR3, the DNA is TGTGCCAGCAGCTTATCCACTCCGGGACTAGCGGGTCGCCTATCCACAGATACGCAGTATTTT.

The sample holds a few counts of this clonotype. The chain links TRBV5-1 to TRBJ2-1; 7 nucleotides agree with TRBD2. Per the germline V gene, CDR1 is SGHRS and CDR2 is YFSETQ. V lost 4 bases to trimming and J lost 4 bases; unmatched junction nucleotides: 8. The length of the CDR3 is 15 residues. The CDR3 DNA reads TGCGCCAGCAGCGACTCGACTAGCAAATACAATGAGCAGTTCTTC. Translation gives CASSDSTSKYNEQFF.

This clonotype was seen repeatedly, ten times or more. DNA for the CDR3: TGTGCCAGCAGCTTAGCCGACAGGGATTACGAGCAGTACTTC. Translation: CASSLADRDYEQYF. The chain has TRBV7-8 and TRBJ2-7, with TRBD1 identical over 7 bases. CDR1 SGHVS and CDR2 FQNEAQ come from the germline V gene. The J segment lost 4 bases and the V segment lost 0 bases, leaving 3 bases of the junction unmatched. The CDR3 spans 14 residues.

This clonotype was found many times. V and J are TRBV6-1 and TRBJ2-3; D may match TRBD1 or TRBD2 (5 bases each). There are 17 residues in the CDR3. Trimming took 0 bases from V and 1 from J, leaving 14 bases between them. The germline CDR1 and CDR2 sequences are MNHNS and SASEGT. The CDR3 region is CASSEAVGRGGTDTQYF. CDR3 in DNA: TGTGCCAGCAGTGAAGCGGTGGGCCGAGGGGGCACAGATACGCAGTATTTT.

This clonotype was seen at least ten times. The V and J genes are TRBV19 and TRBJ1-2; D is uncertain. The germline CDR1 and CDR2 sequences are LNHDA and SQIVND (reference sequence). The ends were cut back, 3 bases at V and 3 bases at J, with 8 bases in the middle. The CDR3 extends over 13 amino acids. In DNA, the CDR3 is TGTGCCAGTAGTATGGGAAGGGACTATGGCTACACCTTC. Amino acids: CASSMGRDYGYTF.

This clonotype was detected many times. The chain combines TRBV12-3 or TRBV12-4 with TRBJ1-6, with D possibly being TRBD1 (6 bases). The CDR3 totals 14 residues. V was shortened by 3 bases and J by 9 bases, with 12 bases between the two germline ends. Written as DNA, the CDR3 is TGTGCCAGCAGTTTCGACAGGAAGGGTTCACCCCTCCACTTT. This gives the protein CASSFDRKGSPLHF.

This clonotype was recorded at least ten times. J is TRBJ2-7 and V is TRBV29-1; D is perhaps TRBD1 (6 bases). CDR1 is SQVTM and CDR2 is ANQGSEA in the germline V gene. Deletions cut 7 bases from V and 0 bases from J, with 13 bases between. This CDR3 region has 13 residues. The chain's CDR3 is CSATGTPSYEQYF. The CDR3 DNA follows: TGCAGCGCAACCGGGACACCCTCCTACGAGCAGTACTTC.

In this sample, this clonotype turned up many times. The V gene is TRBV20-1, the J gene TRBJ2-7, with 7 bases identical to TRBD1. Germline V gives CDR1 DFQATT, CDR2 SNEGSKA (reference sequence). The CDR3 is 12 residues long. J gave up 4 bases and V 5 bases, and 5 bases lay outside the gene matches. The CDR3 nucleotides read TGCAGTGCTGGACAGGCGGCTTACGAGCAGTACTTC. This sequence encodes CSAGQAAYEQYF.

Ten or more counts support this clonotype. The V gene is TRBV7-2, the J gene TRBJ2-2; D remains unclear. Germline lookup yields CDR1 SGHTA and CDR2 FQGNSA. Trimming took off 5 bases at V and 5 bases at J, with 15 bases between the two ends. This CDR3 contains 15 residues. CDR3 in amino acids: CASSPAEGQTGELFF. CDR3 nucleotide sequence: TGTGCCAGCAGCCCTGCTGAAGGTCAGACCGGGGAGCTGTTTTTT.

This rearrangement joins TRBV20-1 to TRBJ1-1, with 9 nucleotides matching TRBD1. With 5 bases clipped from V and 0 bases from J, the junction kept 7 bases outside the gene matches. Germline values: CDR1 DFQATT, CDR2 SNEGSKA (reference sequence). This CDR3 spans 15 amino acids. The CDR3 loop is CSASTQGALNTEAFF. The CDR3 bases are TGCAGTGCTTCCACACAGGGGGCCCTGAACACTGAAGCTTTCTTT.

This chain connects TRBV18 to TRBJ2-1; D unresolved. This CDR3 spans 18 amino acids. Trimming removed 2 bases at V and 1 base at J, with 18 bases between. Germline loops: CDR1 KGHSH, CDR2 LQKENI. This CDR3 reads CASSPSSYSELSYNEQFF. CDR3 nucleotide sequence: TGTGCCAGCTCACCATCGAGCTATTCCGAGTTATCCTACAATGAGCAGTTCTTC.

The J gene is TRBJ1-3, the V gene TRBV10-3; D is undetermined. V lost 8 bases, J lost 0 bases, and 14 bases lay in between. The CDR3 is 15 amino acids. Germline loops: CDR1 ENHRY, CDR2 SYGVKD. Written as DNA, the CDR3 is TGTGCCATCGGCGGTTTCGCGCGCTCTGGAAACACCATATATTTT. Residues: CAIGGFARSGNTIYF.

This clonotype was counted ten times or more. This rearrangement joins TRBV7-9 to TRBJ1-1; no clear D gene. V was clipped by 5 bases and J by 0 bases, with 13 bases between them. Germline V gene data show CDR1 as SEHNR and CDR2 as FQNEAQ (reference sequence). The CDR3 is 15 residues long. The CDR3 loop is CASSQIEGLNTEAFF. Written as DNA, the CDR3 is TGTGCCAGCAGCCAAATAGAAGGATTGAACACTGAAGCTTTCTTT.

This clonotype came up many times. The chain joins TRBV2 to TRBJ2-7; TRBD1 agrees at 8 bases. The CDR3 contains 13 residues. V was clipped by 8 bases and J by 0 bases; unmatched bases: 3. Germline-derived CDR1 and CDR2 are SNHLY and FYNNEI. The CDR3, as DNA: TGTGCCAGCCAGGGACAGGACTCCTACGAGCAGTACTTC. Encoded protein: CASQGQDSYEQYF.

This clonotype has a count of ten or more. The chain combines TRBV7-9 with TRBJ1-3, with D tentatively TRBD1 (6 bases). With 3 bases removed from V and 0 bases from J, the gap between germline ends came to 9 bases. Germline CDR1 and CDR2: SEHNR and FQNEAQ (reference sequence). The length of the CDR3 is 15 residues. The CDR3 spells CASSLGGSSGNTIYF. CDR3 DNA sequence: TGTGCCAGCAGCTTGGGGGGCAGCTCTGGAAACACCATATATTTT.

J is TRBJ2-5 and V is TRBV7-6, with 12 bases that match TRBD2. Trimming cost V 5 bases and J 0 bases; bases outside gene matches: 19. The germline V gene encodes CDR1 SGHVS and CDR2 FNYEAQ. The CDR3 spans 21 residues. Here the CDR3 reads CASSRDIPGLAGIRDQETQYF. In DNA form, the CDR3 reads TGTGCCAGCAGCCGCGATATTCCCGGACTAGCGGGGATTAGGGACCAAGAGACCCAGTACTTC.